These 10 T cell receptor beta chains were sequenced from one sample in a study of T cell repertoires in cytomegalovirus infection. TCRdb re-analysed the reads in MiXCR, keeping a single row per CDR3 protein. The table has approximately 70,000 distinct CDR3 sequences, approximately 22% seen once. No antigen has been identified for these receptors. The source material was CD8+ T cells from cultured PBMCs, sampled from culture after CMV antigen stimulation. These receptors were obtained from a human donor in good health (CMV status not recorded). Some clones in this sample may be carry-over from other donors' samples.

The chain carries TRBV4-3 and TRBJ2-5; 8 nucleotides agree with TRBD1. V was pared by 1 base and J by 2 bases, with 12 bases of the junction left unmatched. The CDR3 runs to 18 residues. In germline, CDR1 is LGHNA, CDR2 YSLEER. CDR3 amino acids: CASSQGPGAGGNQETQYF. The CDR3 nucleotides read TGCGCCAGCAGCCAAGGTCCGGGAGCAGGGGGCAATCAAGAGACCCAGTACTTC.

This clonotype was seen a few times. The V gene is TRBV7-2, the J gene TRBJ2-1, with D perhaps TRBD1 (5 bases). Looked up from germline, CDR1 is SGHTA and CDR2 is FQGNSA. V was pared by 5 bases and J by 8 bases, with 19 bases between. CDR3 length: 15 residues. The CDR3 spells CASSPLTKLGDEQFF. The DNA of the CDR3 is TGTGCCAGCAGCCCCCTTACGAAGCTAGGGGATGAGCAGTTCTTC.

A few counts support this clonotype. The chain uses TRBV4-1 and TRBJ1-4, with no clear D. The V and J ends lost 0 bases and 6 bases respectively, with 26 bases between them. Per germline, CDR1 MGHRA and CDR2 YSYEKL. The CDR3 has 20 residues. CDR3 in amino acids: CASSQDSEITARTGDEKLFF. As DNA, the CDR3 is TGCGCCAGCAGCCAAGATTCAGAGATCACGGCTCGGACGGGAGATGAAAAACTGTTTTTT.

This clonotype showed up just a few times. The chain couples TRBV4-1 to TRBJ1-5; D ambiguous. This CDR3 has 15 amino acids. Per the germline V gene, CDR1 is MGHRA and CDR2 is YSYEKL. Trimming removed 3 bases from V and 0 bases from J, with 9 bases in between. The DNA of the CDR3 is TGCGCCAGCAGCCATCCTAACTTTAGCAATCAGCCCCAGCATTTT. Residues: CASSHPNFSNQPQHF.

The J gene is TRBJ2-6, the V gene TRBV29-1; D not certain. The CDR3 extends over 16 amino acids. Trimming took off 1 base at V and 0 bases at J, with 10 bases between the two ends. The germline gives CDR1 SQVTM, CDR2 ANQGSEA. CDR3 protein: CSVEGVVHSGANVLTF. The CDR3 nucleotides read TGCAGCGTTGAAGGTGTGGTTCACTCTGGGGCCAACGTCCTGACTTTC.

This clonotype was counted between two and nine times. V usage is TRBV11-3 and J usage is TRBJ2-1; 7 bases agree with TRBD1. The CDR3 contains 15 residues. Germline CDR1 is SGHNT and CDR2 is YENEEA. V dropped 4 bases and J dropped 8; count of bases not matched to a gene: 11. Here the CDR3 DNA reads TGTGCCAGCAGCTACTCATACAGGGGTGTGGATGAGCAGTTCTTC. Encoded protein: CASSYSYRGVDEQFF.

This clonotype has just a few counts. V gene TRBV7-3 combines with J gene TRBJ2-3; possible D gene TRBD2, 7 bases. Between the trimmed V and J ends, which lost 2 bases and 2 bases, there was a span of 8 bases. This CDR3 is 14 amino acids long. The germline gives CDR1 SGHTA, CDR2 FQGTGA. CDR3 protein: CASSLAGATDTQYF. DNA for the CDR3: TGTGCCAGCAGCTTAGCGGGGGCCACAGATACGCAGTATTTT.

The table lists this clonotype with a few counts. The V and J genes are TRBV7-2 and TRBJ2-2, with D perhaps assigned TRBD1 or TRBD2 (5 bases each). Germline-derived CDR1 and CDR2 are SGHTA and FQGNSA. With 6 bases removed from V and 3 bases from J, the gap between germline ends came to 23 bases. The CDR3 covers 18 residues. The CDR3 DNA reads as TGTGCCAGCAGAGCTCCTCGGGGCAGGGCAGGCTACACCGGGGAGCTGTTTTTT. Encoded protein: CASRAPRGRAGYTGELFF.

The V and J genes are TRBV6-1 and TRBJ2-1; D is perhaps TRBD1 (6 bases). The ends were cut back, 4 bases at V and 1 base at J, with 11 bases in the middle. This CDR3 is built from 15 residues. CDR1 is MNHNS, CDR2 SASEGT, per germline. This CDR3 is CASSGGGKSYNEQFF. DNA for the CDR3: TGTGCCAGCAGTGGAGGGGGTAAATCCTACAATGAGCAGTTCTTC.

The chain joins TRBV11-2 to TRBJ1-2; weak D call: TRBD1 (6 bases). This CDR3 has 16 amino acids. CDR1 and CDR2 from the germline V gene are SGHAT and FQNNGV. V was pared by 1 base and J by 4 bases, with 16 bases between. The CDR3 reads CASSLVLGGLSYGYTF. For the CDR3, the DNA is TGTGCCAGCAGCTTAGTGTTGGGGGGCTTGAGCTATGGCTACACCTTC.